These 12 T cell receptor beta chains share one sample of origin, sequenced in a study of identifying expanded T cells in peripheral blood. Libraries were prepared by immunoSEQ multiplex PCR; TCRdb keeps only in-frame clonotypes and omits some of them. The sample includes 120,000 or so clones, around four fifths of them seen just once. Sequencing used blood. The receptors derive from a person between 18 and 70 years old in good health.

The CDR3 DNA follows: TGTGCCAGCAGCCAACGAGGCAATGAGCAGTTCTTC. Translated: CASSQRGNEQFF. The chain employs TRBV6-6 and TRBJ2-1, with D uncertain. The CDR3 is made up of 12 amino acids. Germline-derived CDR1 and CDR2 are MNHNY and SVGAGI (reference sequence). V gave up 6 bases and J gave up 6 bases, with 9 bases separating them.

The gene calls are TRBV6-6 and TRBJ1-4, with D maybe TRBD1 (5 bases). Per the germline V gene, CDR1 is MNHNY and CDR2 is SVGAGI (reference sequence). This CDR3 contains 15 residues. Trimming shortened V by 5 bases and J by 7 bases, and 17 bases separated the two germline ends. CDR3 sequence: CASSITKGSAEKLFF. CDR3 in DNA: TGTGCCAGCAGTATAACCAAGGGGTCGGCTGAAAAACTGTTTTTT.

The chain uses TRBV6-1 and TRBJ2-7; no clear D gene. The CDR3 length is 15 residues. Germline lookup yields CDR1 MNHNS and CDR2 SASEGT. Trimming cost V 2 bases and J 3 bases, with 14 bases left between them. The CDR3 here is CASSETPRSVYEQYF. The CDR3 nucleotides read TGTGCCAGCAGTGAAACTCCGCGATCGGTCTACGAGCAGTACTTC.

This chain connects TRBV11-3 to TRBJ1-4; 7 bases align to TRBD1. The germline V gene has CDR1 SGHNT and CDR2 YENEEA. The V and J ends lost 8 bases and 4 bases, in that order; junction bases with no gene match: 7. The CDR3 runs 14 residues. The CDR3 is CASRSGQDNEKLFF. CDR3 bases: TGTGCCAGCCGTTCCGGACAGGATAATGAAAAACTGTTTTTT.

The V and J genes are TRBV5-1 and TRBJ2-3, with TRBD1 matching 7 bases. There are 18 residues in the CDR3. The V and J ends lost 0 bases and 2 bases, in that order; junction bases with no gene match: 12. The germline CDR1 and CDR2 sequences are SGHRS and YFSETQ. The CDR3 DNA reads TGCGCCAGCAGCTTGGACGGGCTGCCCAGGGGGTACACAGATACGCAGTATTTT. This codes for CASSLDGLPRGYTDTQYF.

Only one count was recorded for this clone. The rearrangement uses TRBV7-9 and TRBJ2-5, with 7 bases matching TRBD1. Unmatched junction bases numbered 6, after V lost 5 bases and J lost 0 bases. The CDR3 contains 15 residues. Per the germline V gene, CDR1 is SEHNR and CDR2 is FQNEAQ (reference sequence). The CDR3 DNA reads as TGTGCCAGCAGCCCAGGGGACAGCCACCAAGAGACCCAGTACTTC. As protein: CASSPGDSHQETQYF.

This rearrangement joins TRBV7-2 to TRBJ2-2, with TRBD1 matching 7 bases. Germline assignment: CDR1 SGHTA and CDR2 FQGNSA. The CDR3 spans 15 residues. The J segment lost 4 bases and the V segment lost 5 bases, leaving 7 bases of the junction unmatched. CDR3 bases: TGTGCCAGCAGCAGGGGACAGCCGCCCACCGGGGAGCTGTTTTTT. This gives the protein CASSRGQPPTGELFF.

The V call is TRBV2, the J call TRBJ2-3; the D is unclear. Germline V gives CDR1 SNHLY, CDR2 FYNNEI. The V gene lost 5 bases and the J gene lost 5 bases, with 5 bases spanning the gap. This CDR3 contains 11 residues. The CDR3 DNA reads TGTGCCAGCAGTTTCAGAGATACGCAGTATTTT. It codes for CASSFRDTQYF.

This chain joins TRBV11-2 and TRBJ2-2; 7 nucleotides line up with TRBD1. Germline V lookup: CDR1 SGHAT, CDR2 FQNNGV. The length of the CDR3 is 15 residues. The V gene end was trimmed by 3 bases and the J gene end by 6 bases; junction bases not matched to a gene: 7. CDR3 sequence: CASSLTGWRSGELFF. The CDR3 bases are TGTGCCAGCAGCTTGACAGGGTGGCGATCCGGGGAGCTGTTTTTT.

Regarding this clone: A junction boundary mismatches the germline segment, possibly from a read error. This chain links TRBV9 with TRBJ2-1, with TRBD2 as a possible D gene (5 bases). This CDR3 is built from 13 residues. Per germline, CDR1 SGDLS and CDR2 YYNGEE. The CDR3 is CASSGYNYNEQFF. In DNA, the CDR3 is TGTGCTAGCAGCGGTTATAATTACAATGAGCAGTTCTTC.

The sample holds one count of this clone. V is TRBV5-1 and J is TRBJ2-1; 15 bases fit TRBD2. This CDR3 region has 17 residues. V lost 0 bases to trimming and J lost 10 bases; unmatched junction nucleotides: 8. Germline loops: CDR1 SGHRS, CDR2 YFSETQ. The CDR3 sequence: CASSLAPGTSGGPEQFF. The DNA of the CDR3 is TGCGCCAGCAGCTTGGCCCCTGGGACTAGCGGGGGGCCAGAGCAGTTCTTC.

The chain combines TRBV7-6 with TRBJ1-1; D is perhaps TRBD1 (5 bases). With 3 bases removed from V and 6 bases from J, the gap between germline ends came to 8 bases. The CDR3 sequence is 12 residues long. Per germline, CDR1 SGHVS and CDR2 FNYEAQ. CDR3 nucleotide sequence: TGTGCCAGCAGCTTTGGGGGTCCTGAAGCTTTCTTT. Protein sequence: CASSFGGPEAFF.